This is a list of T cell receptor beta chains from one sample in a study of post-analysis software for immune sequencing data. MiXCR, run by TCRdb on the PCR reads, gives a single entry per CDR3 protein. Of around 500,000 distinct CDR3 sequences listed, around 34% are singletons. The sample consisted of blood. The receptors here all came from a girl aged 2-17 years with multiple sclerosis. CDR3s include the opening cysteine and the closing phenylalanine or tryptophan. For some rows the clone size is stated as once, few or many, or as a class when expanded; others skip it.

TRBV20-1	few	TRBJ2-3	CSAMGLALTDTQYF
TRBV20-1	-	TRBJ1-1	CSARDLGGTVGTEAFF
TRBV24-1	few	TRBJ2-4	CATSGPPNPNIQYF
TRBV3-1	few	TRBJ2-1	CASSQDRGASSYNEQFF
TRBV7-2	-	-	CASSLRYFLNHEQYF
TRBV9	-	TRBJ1-6	CASSVEGEPYNSPLHF
TRBV29-1	-	TRBJ1-2	CSVVGFPGPYYGYTF
TRBV7-2	once	TRBJ2-7	CASSLHSLGEQYF
TRBV5-1	-	TRBJ1-2	CASSLERQGYGHTF
TRBV18	-	TRBJ1-4	CASSPFVGEKLFF
TRBV6-6	-	TRBJ2-1	CASSYSYNNEQFF
TRBV4-1	-	TRBJ2-5	CASSQDFDASTSYNEQYF
TRBV6-6	-	TRBJ2-5	CTSSYSGQSLQETQYF
TRBV7-9	few	TRBJ1-2	CASSPDGTGGYGYTF
TRBV11-2	once	TRBJ1-1	CASIPGRWDTEAFF
TRBV20-1	-	TRBJ2-3	CSARDSRLAGTDPQYF
TRBV6-5	-	TRBJ2-5	CASSSTSGGEGEQYF
TRBV6-5	-	TRBJ1-1	CASSYTGPDREGTFF
TRBV5-4	-	TRBJ2-2	CALRREDTGELFF
TRBV10-3	many	TRBJ2-1	CAISESSRGHNEQFF
TRBV3-1	few	-	CASSGRASLAGPYEQYF
TRBV9	few	TRBJ2-7	CASSALLAGGLYEQYF
TRBV6-1	-	TRBJ2-5	CASSDRAGGPRETQYF
TRBV7-6	few	TRBJ2-3	CASSSQLDRASTDTQYF
TRBV6-5	few	TRBJ1-2	CASSYSLEHYGYTF
TRBV28	-	TRBJ1-2	CASSPTVEAGNYGYTF
TRBV6-6	-	TRBJ2-5	CASRHDSGRETQYF
TRBV27	-	TRBJ2-3	CASSFYWGTDTQYF
TRBV7-3	-	TRBJ2-3	CASSFGGYTDTQCF
TRBV7-2	few	TRBJ2-3	CASSLGLAGGSGTQYF
TRBV3-1	-	TRBJ2-7	CASSQDLGGSGNEQYF
TRBV10-3	-	TRBJ1-2	CAISEMEGGNHGYTF
TRBV28	-	TRBJ1-6	CASTTTGINSPLHF
TRBV7-3	few	TRBJ2-5	CASSLTRQGAGETQYF
TRBV12-3/TRBV12-4	-	TRBJ1-2	CASTSGQIYGYTF
TRBV2	-	TRBJ1-4	CASSEAGTGYEKLFF
TRBV5-1	few	TRBJ2-7	CASSLGQDAYEQYF
TRBV10-3	few	TRBJ2-3	CAISARTSGVSTDTQYF
TRBV20-1	many	TRBJ2-3	CSARAQGVSTDTQYF
TRBV6-5	-	TRBJ1-2	CASSPQDNYGYTF
TRBV12-3/TRBV12-4	-	TRBJ1-3	CASSLGTPSSGNTIYF
TRBV24-1	-	-	CATSDAGLARETQYF
TRBV7-7	-	TRBJ2-2	CAGSLVAGFNTGELFF
TRBV28	many	TRBJ2-5	CASSLTGAEKETQYF